These T cell receptor beta chains were read from a single sample in a study of blood T cell repertoires in COVID-19. The method was immunoSEQ multiplex PCR; TCRdb's version includes in-frame clones alone and lacks a portion of them. The table lists 55,000 to 75,000 clones, 83% of them singletons. Sequencing used peripheral blood. The receptors were gathered from a human donor in a cohort sampled during active COVID-19. CDR3s include the opening cysteine and the closing phenylalanine or tryptophan. D genes are given only for firm matches. Rows give clone size only sometimes, using once, few, many, or a class for an expanded clone.

abundance	v_gene	j_gene	d_gene	CDR3aa	CDR3nt
.	TRBV18	TRBJ2-1	.	CASSPTPIFIPSYNEQFF	TGTGCCAGCTCACCCACACCAATTTTTATTCCCTCCTACAATGAGCAGTTCTTC
.	TRBV2	TRBJ1-6	TRBD1	CASRPGTGTSPLHF	TGTGCCAGCAGGCCGGGGACAGGGACTTCACCCCTCCACTTT
.	TRBV7-8	TRBJ2-1	.	CASSHLPGDNEQFF	TGTGCCAGCAGCCACCTCCCGGGGGACAATGAGCAGTTCTTC
.	TRBV7-2	TRBJ2-5	.	CASTSGLATQYF	TGTGCCAGCACCTCCGGTCTAGCCACCCAGTACTTC
few	TRBV10-1	TRBJ2-5	TRBD1	CASSTTGTGIGETQYF	TGCGCCAGCAGTACCACCGGGACAGGGATCGGAGAGACCCAGTACTTC
few	TRBV19	TRBJ2-3	TRBD1	CASSLRDRVLTDTQYF	TGTGCCAGTAGCCTCCGGGACAGGGTTTTGACAGATACGCAGTATTTT
few	TRBV12-3/TRBV12-4	TRBJ2-1	TRBD2	CASSLGGLRFF	TGTGCCAGCAGTTTGGGGGGACTACGGTTCTTC
.	TRBV6-5	TRBJ1-1	.	CASRHRETFF	TGTGCCAGCAGACACAGGGAAACTTTCTTT
once	TRBV20-1	TRBJ1-2	.	CSASRTMGYTF	TGCAGTGCTAGTCGGACTATGGGCTACACCTTC
.	TRBV7-2	TRBJ2-1	TRBD2	CASSVTSGGEWEQFF	TGTGCCAGCAGCGTGACTAGCGGGGGGGAATGGGAGCAGTTCTTC
.	TRBV15	TRBJ2-1	TRBD2	CATSRDITSAPHEQFF	TGTGCCACCAGCAGAGATATTACTAGCGCCCCGCATGAGCAGTTCTTC
once	TRBV25-1	TRBJ2-2	TRBD1	CASHTGAGELFF	TGTGCCAGTCACACAGGGGCCGGGGAGCTGTTTTTT
.	TRBV9	TRBJ2-5	.	CASSVGWGLDEETQYF	TGTGCCAGCAGCGTAGGCTGGGGGCTCGATGAAGAGACCCAGTACTTC
once	TRBV10-2	TRBJ2-2	TRBD2	CASSLAIAGGPGELFF	TGCGCCAGCAGTCTCGCCATAGCGGGGGGGCCCGGGGAGCTGTTTTTT
.	TRBV21-1	TRBJ2-3	.	CASRFRTGLAGYTDTQYF	TGTGCCAGCAGATTTAGAACCGGACTAGCGGGATACACAGATACGCAGTATTTT
.	TRBV2	TRBJ1-2	TRBD1	CASSGDRAGYTF	TGTGCCAGCAGTGGGGACAGGGCTGGCTACACCTTC
.	TRBV4-2	TRBJ2-1	.	CASSQELTRGYNEQFF	TGTGCCAGCAGCCAGGAATTGACTAGGGGCTACAATGAGCAGTTCTTC
.	TRBV5-1	TRBJ2-5	TRBD2	CASKGIASGEETQYF	TGCGCCAGCAAGGGGATTGCTAGCGGGGAGGAGACCCAGTACTTC
.	TRBV4-1	TRBJ2-1	TRBD2	CASSLGLAGGSSYNEQFF	TGCGCCAGCAGCCTGGGACTAGCGGGAGGGAGCTCCTACAATGAGCAGTTCTTC
.	TRBV7-8	TRBJ2-2	TRBD2	CASGTSGTGELFF	TGTGCCAGCGGGACTAGCGGGACCGGGGAGCTGTTTTTT
.	TRBV4-1	TRBJ1-6	TRBD1	CASSQAGQANSPLHF	TGCGCCAGCAGCCAAGCGGGACAGGCGAACTCACCCCTCCACTTT
.	TRBV30	TRBJ2-3	TRBD2	CAWSAPRRGGGDTQYF	TGTGCCTGGAGTGCCCCGAGGCGGGGGGGAGGAGATACGCAGTATTTT
.	TRBV11-2	TRBJ2-5	.	CASSRRIRETQYF	TGTGCCAGCAGCCGTCGCATCCGGGAGACCCAGTACTTC
.	TRBV5-1	TRBJ2-7	.	CASSLVWEATYEQYF	TGCGCCAGCAGCTTGGTGTGGGAGGCTACCTACGAGCAGTACTTC
.	TRBV19	TRBJ1-3	TRBD1	CASSNRGRYDTIYF	TGTGCCAGTAGCAACAGGGGACGCTATGACACCATATATTTT
.	TRBV7-9	TRBJ1-4	.	CASSLQATNEKLFF	TGTGCCAGCAGCTTACAGGCAACTAATGAAAAACTGTTTTTT
.	TRBV28	TRBJ1-5	.	CASRHGRGVGQPQHF	TGTGCCAGCAGGCACGGCAGGGGTGTAGGGCAGCCCCAGCATTTT
.	TRBV27	TRBJ1-5	.	CASGWGVEGNQPQHF	TGTGCCAGCGGCTGGGGGGTCGAGGGGAATCAGCCCCAGCATTTT
.	TRBV4-1	TRBJ1-2	TRBD1	CASSQRDRGFGYTF	TGCGCCAGCAGCCAACGGGACAGGGGGTTTGGCTACACCTTC
.	TRBV5-4	TRBJ1-2	.	CATQRWGSSYGYTF	TGTGCCACCCAACGCTGGGGCAGCTCCTATGGCTACACCTTC
.	TRBV6-5	TRBJ2-1	TRBD2	CASNRLAGGQGEQFF	TGTGCCAGCAATAGACTAGCGGGGGGGCAAGGTGAGCAGTTCTTC
.	TRBV5-6	TRBJ2-5	.	CASSLDSGEETQYF	TGTGCCAGCAGCTTGGACTCTGGGGAGGAGACCCAGTACTTC
.	TRBV5-8	TRBJ2-2	.	CASSLFRGASTGELFF	TGTGCCAGCAGCTTGTTTCGCGGGGCTTCAACCGGGGAGCTGTTTTTT
once	TRBV21-1	TRBJ1-5	.	CASSNDHRDRGRSNQPQHF	TGTGCCAGCAGCAACGACCACCGGGACAGGGGGCGTAGCAATCAGCCCCAGCATTTT
.	TRBV5-1	TRBJ1-2	.	CASSLAAGSMYGYTF	TGCGCCAGCAGCTTGGCCGCAGGGTCTATGTATGGCTACACCTTC
once	TRBV19	TRBJ1-5	.	CASSMVADSNQPQHF	TGTGCCAGTAGTATGGTTGCAGATAGCAATCAGCCCCAGCATTTT
few	TRBV5-4	TRBJ2-7	.	CASRGGGLSSYEQYF	TGTGCCAGCAGAGGTGGGGGGTTGAGCTCCTACGAGCAGTACTTC
.	TRBV2	TRBJ1-5	TRBD1	CASQDRGQPQHF	TGTGCCAGCCAGGACAGGGGTCAGCCCCAGCATTTT
.	TRBV27	TRBJ2-7	TRBD1	CASSWTGYEQYF	TGTGCCAGCAGTTGGACAGGGTACGAGCAGTACTTC
few	TRBV7-6	TRBJ2-7	.	CASSLDVGITYEQYF	TGTGCCAGCAGCTTAGATGTGGGCATCACCTACGAGCAGTACTTC
.	TRBV6-4	TRBJ1-2	.	CASSRGESYGYTF	TGTGCCAGCAGCAGGGGAGAATCCTATGGCTACACCTTC
.	TRBV6-5	TRBJ2-3	.	CASSGTPISTDTQYF	TGTGCCAGCAGCGGGACACCTATCAGCACAGATACGCAGTATTTT
.	TRBV7-8	TRBJ1-3	TRBD1	CASSPLVRQGASGNTIYF	TGTGCCAGCAGTCCCTTGGTTAGACAGGGCGCCTCCGGAAACACCATATATTTT
.	TRBV19	TRBJ1-5	TRBD1	CASSGDRGTGSSRSNQPQHF	TGTGCCAGTAGTGGCGATCGTGGGACAGGGTCGTCGCGGAGCAATCAGCCCCAGCATTTT
.	TRBV14	TRBJ2-2	TRBD2	CASSQDLGLAGDAGELFF	TGTGCCAGCAGCCAAGATCTTGGGCTAGCGGGAGACGCCGGGGAGCTGTTTTTT
few	TRBV9	TRBJ1-1	.	CASSVGITGYMNTEAFF	TGTGCCAGCAGCGTAGGTATAACAGGGTACATGAACACTGAAGCTTTCTTT
.	TRBV9	TRBJ2-2	.	CASSVGRDGELFF	TGTGCCAGCAGCGTAGGGCGGGACGGGGAGCTGTTTTTT
.	TRBV10-3	TRBJ1-2	TRBD1	CAIRDRDNYGYTF	TGTGCCATCAGAGACAGGGACAACTATGGCTACACCTTC
few	TRBV6-5	TRBJ1-1	.	CASSARGWTEAFF	TGTGCCAGCAGCGCGCGGGGATGGACTGAAGCTTTCTTT
.	TRBV2	TRBJ2-5	.	CASSAGLEETQYF	TGTGCCAGCAGTGCGGGACTTGAAGAGACCCAGTACTTC
.	TRBV5-1	TRBJ2-5	.	CASSFQGQETQYF	TGCGCCAGCAGCTTCCAGGGGCAAGAGACCCAGTACTTC
.	TRBV5-4	TRBJ2-5	TRBD1	CASSLGPGQQETQYF	TGTGCCAGCAGCTTGGGTCCGGGACAGCAAGAGACCCAGTACTTC
.	TRBV3-1/TRBV3-2	TRBJ2-5	.	CASSPPKLALVQETQYF	TGTGCCAGCAGCCCCCCCAAGCTAGCGCTGGTCCAAGAGACCCAGTACTTC
few	TRBV4-2	TRBJ1-1	TRBD1	CASSQLGRGRQMNTEAFF	TGTGCCAGCAGCCAATTGGGCAGGGGGAGACAGATGAACACTGAAGCTTTCTTT
once	TRBV13	TRBJ2-1	.	CASSTRETYNEQFF	TGTGCCAGCAGCACCCGGGAGACCTACAATGAGCAGTTCTTC
.	TRBV5-6	TRBJ2-7	TRBD2	CASTLGRGEEQYF	TGTGCCAGCACCTTAGGGCGGGGGGAAGAGCAGTACTTC
.	TRBV7-3	TRBJ2-1	TRBD2	CASSLTREAYNEQFF	TGTGCCAGCAGCTTAACGCGGGAGGCCTACAATGAGCAGTTCTTC
.	TRBV7-9	TRBJ1-4	TRBD1	CASSLGQGSEKLFF	TGTGCCAGCAGCCTGGGACAGGGGAGTGAAAAACTGTTTTTT
once	TRBV6-1	TRBJ1-1	TRBD1	CASSEKGANTEAFF	TGTGCCAGCAGTGAAAAGGGGGCGAACACTGAAGCTTTCTTT